The 2 T cell receptor beta chains in this list originate from one sample, sequenced in a study of blood T cell repertoires in COVID-19 (dated by TCRdb to the early 2020s). Library method: the immunoSEQ multiplex PCR assay. The source is immuneACCESS, and TCRdb retained only in-frame sequences with V and J called. Part of the clones is not carried over; for the studies checked, unresolved V genes explain less than half of this, and the remainder is unexplained. The sample table contains about 200,000 clones; only one count was recorded for 82% of them. In total, the top ten clones hold roughly 5% of the sample. Material for sequencing was PBMCs or T cells enriched from blood (not recorded which). The receptors shown here come from a woman between 55 and 75 years old with acute COVID-19.

The rearrangement joins TRBV28 to TRBJ1-3; 7 nucleotides match TRBD1. Trimming at V came to 7 bases and at J to 4 bases, leaving 10 bases not matched to a gene. CDR1 is MDHEN and CDR2 is SYDVKM in the germline V gene. The CDR3 runs to 15 residues. CDR3 loop: CASIQTGTAGNTIYF. The CDR3 DNA reads as TGTGCCAGCATTCAAACCGGGACAGCCGGAAACACCATATATTTT.

This clone came up once. The rearrangement joins TRBV11-3 to TRBJ2-5, with TRBD1 as a possible D gene (6 bases). Germline V CDR1 and CDR2: SGHNT, YENEEA. The V end lost 4 bases, the J end lost 7 bases, and 13 bases lay between the germline ends. This CDR3 region has 13 residues. CDR3 nucleotides: TGTGCCAGCAGCTGGACAGAGGCTGGGACCCAGTACTTC. The encoded protein is CASSWTEAGTQYF.